This T cell receptor (beta chain) was sequenced for a study of T cell changes during pregnancy in multiple sclerosis (dated by TCRdb to between 2017 and 2020). About the investigation overall: Changes in the T cell repertoire over the course of pregnancy were examined in this study in women with multiple sclerosis.

This clone was observed a single time. The clone's antigen remains unknown. Per-base qualities were not stored, and no clone one base away is much larger. The library was obtained by the immunoSEQ multiplex PCR assay. Entries here come from immuneACCESS through TCRdb and include only in-frame sequences with V and J called. Some clones fail to appear in such tables; in the studies checked, an unresolved V gene covers under half of the shortfall, and the cause of the remainder is unknown. Counted in this sample were 30,000 to 40,000 clones; approximately 89% of them appeared once. The top ten hold approximately 5.4% of the sample. CDR1 LNHDA and CDR2 SQIVND were looked up in the germline V gene (reference sequence). The CDR3 runs 19 residues from the cysteine to the phenylalanine. The DNA shown is the 57-base CDR3, in frame from base 1. Clipping removes 1 base from V and 2 bases from J, with 10 as the unmatched junction base count.

The sample was CD8+ T cells from peripheral blood mononuclear cells, taken in the first trimester of pregnancy. The clonotype was recovered from a female donor with multiple sclerosis, enrolled in a pregnancy study. The chain couples TRBV19 to TRBJ2-1; TRBD2 fits 11 bases in the junction. The CDR3 region: CASSIGGTSGPLTYNEQFF. Read as DNA, the sequence is TGTGCCAGTAGTATAGGGGGGACTAGCGGCCCCCTTACCTACAATGAGCAGTTCTTC.